The 23 T cell receptor beta chains below all came from one sample that was sequenced in a study of CD8+ T cells in alopecia areata. Following extraction, RNA underwent reverse transcription to cDNA, which served as the sequencing template. The repertoire was sequenced with immunoSEQ multiplex PCR; TCRdb's copy has only in-frame clones and lacks some. The data hold about 110,000 clones, with approximately 63% observed a single time. The source material was CD8+ T cells sorted from blood. The receptors derive from a human donor in good health.

The chain has TRBV2 and TRBJ2-2; D is uncertain. The CDR3 runs 15 residues. CDR1 and CDR2 (germline): SNHLY, FYNNEI. Deletions cut 2 bases from V and 5 bases from J, with 12 bases between. This CDR3 is CASSETSGGTGELFF. DNA for the CDR3: TGTGCCAGCAGTGAAACCTCGGGCGGAACCGGGGAGCTGTTTTTT.

This clone was counted only a few times. V and J are TRBV7-6 and TRBJ2-2; D remains ambiguous. There are 15 residues in the CDR3. Germline V gene lookup returns CDR1 SGHVS and CDR2 FNYEAQ. Between the trimmed V and J ends, which lost 0 bases and 1 base, there was a span of 6 bases. The CDR3 DNA reads as TGTGCCAGCAGCTTAGCGCGTCGGAACACCGGGGAGCTGTTTTTT. Protein sequence: CASSLARRNTGELFF. The full variable domain, its missing parts supplied by reference TRBV7-6 and TRBJ2-2, is GAGVSQSPRYKVTKRGQDVALRCDPISGHVSLYWYRQALGQGPEFLTYFNYEAQQDKSGLPNDRFSAERPEGSISTLTIQRTEQRDSAMYRCASSLARRNTGELFFGEGSRLTVL.

This rearrangement joins TRBV6-5 to TRBJ1-2; D remains ambiguous. The CDR3 has 13 amino acids. Per the germline V gene, CDR1 is MNHEY and CDR2 is SVGAGI. The ends were cut back, 6 bases at V and 8 bases at J, with 16 bases in the middle. CDR3 protein: CASSLTQGSGYTF. The CDR3 DNA is TGTGCCAGCAGCCTCACACAAGGGTCCGGCTACACCTTC.

The rearrangement joins TRBV5-6 to TRBJ2-3; 8 positions agree with TRBD2. Germline V lookup: CDR1 SGHDT, CDR2 YYEEEE. The trim removed 0 bases at V and 3 bases at J, leaving 12 bases unmatched. This CDR3 is 18 amino acids long. CDR3 DNA: TGTGCCAGCAGCTTGGAGGTATTCCAGCGGGGGAGGACAGATACGCAGTATTTT. This encodes CASSLEVFQRGRTDTQYF.

Of note for this clone: Germline and junction disagree at one end, which may indicate a read error. This chain uses TRBV7-7 with TRBJ2-1; D not resolved. The germline gives CDR1 SSHAT, CDR2 FNYEAQ (reference sequence). The CDR3 has 14 amino acids. The CDR3: CASSLVAWHNEQFF. CDR3 nucleotide sequence: TGTGCTAGCAGCTTAGTTGCCTGGCACAATGAGCAGTTCTTC.

The chain employs TRBV6-6 and TRBJ1-5; possible D gene TRBD1, 5 bases. Germline values: CDR1 MNHNY, CDR2 SVGAGI (reference sequence). V shed 5 bases and J shed 3 bases, with 11 bases lying between them. The CDR3 runs 14 residues. CDR3 amino acids: CASSGEGTNQPQHF. The CDR3 nucleotides read TGTGCCAGCAGTGGAGAGGGGACCAATCAGCCCCAGCATTTT.

J is TRBJ1-1 and V is TRBV2; possibly TRBD1 for D (5 bases). Deletions cut 1 base from V and 2 bases from J, with 11 bases between. The CDR3 length is 15 residues. Germline V lookup: CDR1 SNHLY, CDR2 FYNNEI. CDR3 loop: CASSEDPGLNTEAFF. In DNA, the CDR3 is TGTGCCAGCAGTGAAGATCCGGGACTAAACACTGAAGCTTTCTTT.

The CDR3 coding sequence is TGTGCCAGCAGTTTAATCGCGAGCTCCTACAATGAGCAGTTCTTC. Translation gives CASSLIASSYNEQFF. The rearrangement joins TRBV27 to TRBJ2-1; unclear D gene. The V end was cut by 2 bases, the J end by 0 bases, with 8 bases between. The CDR3 covers 15 residues. Germline CDR1 and CDR2: MNHEY and SMNVEV (reference sequence).

The J gene is TRBJ1-1, the V gene TRBV29-1; D is possibly TRBD1 (6 bases). The V end lost 5 bases, the J end lost 5 bases, and 9 bases lay between the germline ends. The CDR3 covers 11 residues. Looked up from germline, CDR1 is SQVTM and CDR2 is ANQGSEA. CDR3 region: CSVLQGTEAFF. The CDR3 DNA sequence: TGCAGCGTTCTGCAGGGGACTGAAGCTTTCTTT.

V is TRBV27 and J is TRBJ1-2; 7 bases match TRBD1. Trimming cost V 6 bases and J 7 bases; bases outside gene matches: 8. This CDR3 contains 13 residues. Germline assignment: CDR1 MNHEY and CDR2 SMNVEV (reference sequence). DNA for the CDR3: TGTGCCAGCAGCTTCACAGGGGTGGCTGGCTACACCTTC. Its translation: CASSFTGVAGYTF.

The chain employs TRBV5-1 and TRBJ2-1; D perhaps matches TRBD1 (5 bases). CDR3 length equals 14 residues. Germline values: CDR1 SGHRS, CDR2 YFSETQ. Trimming pared 0 bases from V and 8 bases from J, leaving 12 bases between. CDR3 coding DNA: TGCGCCAGCAGCTTGGGCTGGGGCCGTGATGAGCAGTTCTTC. Protein product: CASSLGWGRDEQFF.

The chain is built from TRBV11-2 and TRBJ1-6, with TRBD1 identical over 7 bases. The CDR3 is made up of 15 amino acids. Per the germline V gene, CDR1 is SGHAT and CDR2 is FQNNGV. V was clipped by 5 bases and J by 6 bases; unmatched bases: 7. This chain's CDR3 is CASSQYRGPNSPLHF. CDR3 nucleotide sequence: TGTGCCAGCAGCCAATACAGGGGACCTAATTCACCCCTCCACTTT. The full variable domain, rest sourced from reference TRBV11-2 and TRBJ1-6, is EAGVAQSPRYKIIEKRQSVAFWCNPISGHATLYWYQQILGQGPKLLIQFQNNGVVDDSQLPKDRFSAERLKGVDSTLKIQPAKLEDSAVYLCASSQYRGPNSPLHFGNGTRLTVT.

V usage is TRBV5-1 and J usage is TRBJ1-2; possibly TRBD1 for D (6 bases). Trimming cost V 0 bases and J 6 bases, with 12 bases left between them. Germline V gene sequence: CDR1 SGHRS, CDR2 YFSETQ. This CDR3 is 14 amino acids long. The CDR3 loop reads CASSLEGGRDGYTF. DNA of the CDR3: TGCGCCAGCAGCTTGGAGGGGGGACGCGATGGCTACACCTTC. Using reference TRBV5-1 and TRBJ1-2 for the parts outside the CDR3, the full variable domain is KAGVTQTPRYLIKTRGQQVTLSCSPISGHRSVSWYQQTPGQGLQFLFEYFSETQRNKGNFPGRFSGRQFSNSRSEMNVSTLELGDSALYLCASSLEGGRDGYTFGSGTRLTVV.

A few counts support this clone. CDR3 sequence (DNA): TGTGCCAGCTCACCACTACGACAGGCGCTAGCCAAAAACATTCAGTACTTC. Residues: CASSPLRQALAKNIQYF. The chain combines TRBV18 with TRBJ2-4; maybe TRBD1 (6 bases). The CDR3 covers 17 residues. Trimming cost V 1 base and J 0 bases, with 13 bases left between them. Germline lookup yields CDR1 KGHSH and CDR2 LQKENI.

This clone was counted a few times. The CDR3 coding sequence is TGCGCCAGCAGCCTCGGGGTGCCTCCGAGACCCCTCCACTTT. This sequence encodes CASSLGVPPRPLHF. This chain connects TRBV4-3 to TRBJ1-6; D is ambiguous. The germline V gene encodes CDR1 LGHNA and CDR2 YSLEER. V gave up 4 bases and J gave up 12 bases, with 16 bases separating them. The CDR3 extends over 14 amino acids.

In this sample, this clone turned up once. The J gene is TRBJ1-1, the V gene TRBV5-4, with no clear D. CDR3 size: 14 residues. Deletions cut 4 bases from V and 5 bases from J, with 15 bases between. Germline CDR1 reads SGHNT; CDR2 reads YYREEE (reference sequence). CDR3 protein: CASSPYRGSTEAFF. As DNA, the CDR3 is TGTGCCAGCAGCCCGTACAGAGGGTCTACTGAAGCTTTCTTT.

This chain connects TRBV13 to TRBJ2-7; 11 bases line up with TRBD2. This CDR3 spans 14 amino acids. V dropped 5 bases and J dropped 6; count of bases not matched to a gene: 6. The germline V gene encodes CDR1 PRHDT and CDR2 FYEKMQ (reference sequence). The CDR3 region has the DNA TGTGCCAGCAGCAATAGCGGGGGGGCACGCGAGCAGTACTTC. It specifies CASSNSGGAREQYF.

With respect to this clone: The sample holds other DNA sequences that translate to the same CDR3. The chain uses TRBV4-3 and TRBJ2-4; D might be TRBD2 (5 bases). This CDR3 is built from 17 residues. V lost 0 bases, J lost 1 base, and 13 bases lay in between. Germline V lookup: CDR1 LGHNA, CDR2 YSLEER. CDR3 sequence reads: CASSQDSGSGAKNIQYF. CDR3 DNA: TGCGCCAGCAGCCAAGATTCGGGGAGTGGGGCCAAAAACATTCAGTACTTC.

This clone was recorded a few times. At one boundary the junction diverges from the germline segment, which might be a read error. The chain employs TRBV10-3 and TRBJ2-2, with 8 positions matching TRBD1. The CDR3 runs to 15 residues. Germline values: CDR1 ENHRY, CDR2 SYGVKD. The CDR3 here is CAITEDRDNTGELFF. The CDR3 DNA follows: TGTGCCATCACTGAGGACAGGGATAACACCGGGGAGCTGTTTTTT.

The rearrangement joins TRBV29-1 to TRBJ2-4; TRBD2 is a possible D gene (7 bases). Germline assignment: CDR1 SQVTM and CDR2 ANQGSEA. V was trimmed by 3 bases and J by 6 bases, leaving 15 bases between them. The CDR3 sequence is 14 residues long. This CDR3 is CSVDGGATTNIQYF. Here the CDR3 DNA reads TGCAGCGTTGATGGGGGGGCGACGACAAACATTCAGTACTTC.

The genes are TRBV2 and TRBJ2-7, with D hard to call. The CDR3 is made up of 14 amino acids. Trimming removed 5 bases from V and 2 bases from J, with 13 bases in between. Looked up from germline, CDR1 is SNHLY and CDR2 is FYNNEI. As DNA, the CDR3 is TGTGCCAGCAGTCTACCGGCACGGACCTACGAGCAGTACTTC. The encoded protein is CASSLPARTYEQYF.

The V and J genes are TRBV29-1 and TRBJ2-1; possibly TRBD2 for D (6 bases). There are 12 residues in the CDR3. Germline V lookup: CDR1 SQVTM, CDR2 ANQGSEA. Deletions cut 4 bases from V and 7 bases from J, with 11 bases between. The CDR3: CSVVGDSNEQFF. The CDR3 nucleotides read TGCAGCGTTGTGGGGGACTCGAATGAGCAGTTCTTC.

The rearrangement uses TRBV30 and TRBJ2-2; no reliable D call. Germline V gives CDR1 GTSNPN, CDR2 SVGIG (reference sequence). V was pared by 4 bases and J by 1 base, with 7 bases between. The CDR3 totals 13 residues. The chain's CDR3 is CAWNLVNTGELFF. In DNA form, the CDR3 reads TGTGCCTGGAATCTAGTGAACACCGGGGAGCTGTTTTTT.